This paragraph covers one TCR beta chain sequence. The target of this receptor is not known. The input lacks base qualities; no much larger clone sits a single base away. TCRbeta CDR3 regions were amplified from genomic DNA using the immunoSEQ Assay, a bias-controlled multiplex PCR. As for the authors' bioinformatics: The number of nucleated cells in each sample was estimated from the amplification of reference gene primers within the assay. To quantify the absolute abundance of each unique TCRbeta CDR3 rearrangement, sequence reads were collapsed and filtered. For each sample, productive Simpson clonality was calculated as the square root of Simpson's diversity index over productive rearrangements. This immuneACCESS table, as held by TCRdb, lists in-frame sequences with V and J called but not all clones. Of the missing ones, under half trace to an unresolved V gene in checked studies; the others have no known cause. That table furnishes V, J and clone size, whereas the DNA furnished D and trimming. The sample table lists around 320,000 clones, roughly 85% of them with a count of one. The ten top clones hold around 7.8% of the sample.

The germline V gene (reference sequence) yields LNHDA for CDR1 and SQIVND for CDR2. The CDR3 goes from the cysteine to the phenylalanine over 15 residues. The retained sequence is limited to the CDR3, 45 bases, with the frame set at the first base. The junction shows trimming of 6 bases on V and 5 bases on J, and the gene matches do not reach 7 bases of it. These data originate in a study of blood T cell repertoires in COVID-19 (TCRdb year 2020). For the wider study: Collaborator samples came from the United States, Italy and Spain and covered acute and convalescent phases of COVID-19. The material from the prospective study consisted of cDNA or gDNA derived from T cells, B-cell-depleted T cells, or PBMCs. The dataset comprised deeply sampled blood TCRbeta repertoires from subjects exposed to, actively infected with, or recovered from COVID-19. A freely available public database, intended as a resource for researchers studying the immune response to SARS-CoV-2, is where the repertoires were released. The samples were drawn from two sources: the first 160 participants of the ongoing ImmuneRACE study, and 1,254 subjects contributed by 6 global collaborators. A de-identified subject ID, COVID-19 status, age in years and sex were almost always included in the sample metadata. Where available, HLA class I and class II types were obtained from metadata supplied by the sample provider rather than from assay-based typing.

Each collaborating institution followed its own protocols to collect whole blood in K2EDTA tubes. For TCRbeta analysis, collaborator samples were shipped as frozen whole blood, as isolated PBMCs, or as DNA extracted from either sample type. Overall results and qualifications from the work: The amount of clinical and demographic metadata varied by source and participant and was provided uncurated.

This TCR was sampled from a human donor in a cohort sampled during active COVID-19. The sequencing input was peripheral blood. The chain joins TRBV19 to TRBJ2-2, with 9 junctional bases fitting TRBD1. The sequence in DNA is TGTGCCAGTAGGGGACAGGGTGGAGGTACCGGGGAGCTGTTTTTT. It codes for CASRGQGGGTGELFF.